This record concerns one T cell receptor (beta chain) sequence. What it recognizes is unknown. The sample belongs to a study of T cell responses to AZD1222 COVID-19 vaccine. Clones were sequenced by immunoSEQ multiplex PCR, and TCRdb holds only the in-frame ones, with some missing. Of 150,000 or so clones in the sample, 80% to 95% were seen once. Study-level points and caveats: The donors showed a predominance of white British ancestry and of females, with possible underestimation of clonal diversity.

Germline lookup yields CDR1 MNHEY and CDR2 SVGAGI. V shed 10 bases, J shed 5 bases, and the junction held 11 bases outside the gene matches. CDR3 length: 13 residues. The source was peripheral blood, collected on day 0 of AZD1222 vaccination. The sequence came from an adult in good health. This chain uses TRBV6-5 with TRBJ2-7; 7 nucleotides line up with TRBD2. CDR3 protein: CATSRGGSDEQYF. In nucleotides, the CDR3 is TGTGCCACCTCGAGGGGCGGGAGCGACGAGCAGTACTTC.